This TCR beta chain was profiled in a study of regulatory T cells in long-lasting Graves disease. Regarding the study as a whole: With under 3,500 shared public clonotypes, persistent patients exceeded new patients, who shared over 950.

CDR3 length: 15 residues. Germline CDR1 LGHDT, CDR2 YNNKEL (reference sequence). Trimming shortened V by 6 bases and J by 7 bases, and 21 bases separated the two germline ends. Ten or more counts support this clonotype. What it binds is unknown. Time point in this sample: newly diagnosed GD, antithyroid drugs for less than 3 months. With RNA extracted from PBMCs as input, the TCR library was made. Arm-PCR of CDR3 regions with iRepertoire HTBI primers generated TCR beta libraries. TCRdb recomputed calls from the multiplex PCR reads with MiXCR, one row per CDR3 protein. The table records about 530,000 distinct CDR3 sequences, about 16% of them present only once. The same data also went into a second study, on T cells in Graves' hyperthyroidism and ophthalmopathy. Per that study: Patients with ophthalmopathy were separated from those with stable hyperthyroidism by a 13 V-J model.

This material consisted of peripheral blood mononuclear cells (PBMCs), taken at new diagnosis, from a patient treated with antithyroid drugs. V gene TRBV3-1 combines with J gene TRBJ1-2; maybe TRBD1 (5 bases). The receptor comes from a middle-aged woman with Graves disease. CDR3: CASSRSPGTLTGYTF. In DNA form, the CDR3 reads TGTGCCAGCAGTCGGTCCCCAGGGACGTTAACTGGCTACACCTTC.